A selection of T cell receptor beta chains follows, all from one sample in a study of shared clonotypes between healthy human individuals. Assay used: immunoSEQ multiplex PCR; TCRdb lists only in-frame clones, some missing. Found here are about 2.1 million clones, approximately 92% of them singletons; the top ten hold about 1.7%. The sequenced material came from naive CD8+ T cells from PBMCs. These receptors all come from a man aged 18 to 29 in good health. Some clones in this sample may be carry-over from other donors' samples. Both conserved end residues are part of each CDR3. A D gene is named only where the DNA matches it firmly.

D gene	CDR3 length	V gene	J gene	CDR3 protein
NA	15	TRBV6-5	TRBJ1-6	CASSAGGFNNSPLHF
NA	13	TRBV2	TRBJ1-1	CASSARVEVEAFF
TRBD2	15	TRBV7-9	TRBJ2-5	CASSLASGGEETQYF
TRBD2	13	TRBV27	TRBJ2-7	CASRLAGEYEQYF
NA	11	TRBV20-1	TRBJ2-1	CSATQGHEQFF
NA	12	TRBV5-6	TRBJ2-2	CASSLSGWELFF
NA	13	TRBV5-6	NA	CASSPSNAHEQYF
TRBD2	17	TRBV7-6	TRBJ2-7	CASSSWGGDGGDYEQYF
TRBD1	15	TRBV5-6	TRBJ1-4	CASSSGTGVGEKLFF
NA	14	TRBV29-1	TRBJ2-2	CSAVTRSHTGELFF
NA	14	TRBV30	TRBJ2-3	CAWSVDESINTQYF
NA	18	TRBV10-2	TRBJ2-2	CASSERGVWGPGTGELFF
TRBD2	15	TRBV6-5	TRBJ2-1	CASSLLAGGDNEQFF
TRBD2	13	TRBV27	TRBJ2-1	CATLGAGGREQFF
NA	18	TRBV9	TRBJ2-1	CASSVAPQTDDSYNEQFF
NA	20	TRBV27	TRBJ2-6	CASSLYPPGAELSGANVLTF
TRBD2	16	TRBV10-3	TRBJ2-1	CAISAKLAEGSNEQFF
NA	13	TRBV6-5	TRBJ2-1	CASSYLGSNEQFF
TRBD2	15	TRBV29-1	TRBJ2-7	CSVRGASGRRYEQYF
NA	19	TRBV11-2	TRBJ2-5	CASSWGPGRRSHVQETQYF
TRBD1	16	TRBV7-7	TRBJ2-7	CASSLHRDRGNYEQYF
NA	14	TRBV4-1	TRBJ1-2	CASSQVGVHYGYTF
NA	14	TRBV6-5	TRBJ1-1	CASSYGGMNTEAFF
NA	12	TRBV28	TRBJ2-7	CASSSISYEQYF
TRBD1	15	TRBV10-3	TRBJ1-4	CAISGGQGIGEKLFF
NA	15	TRBV13	TRBJ2-1	CASSGRGGVGNEQFF
TRBD2	16	TRBV6-6	TRBJ2-1	CASSTLLAPLGDEQFF
NA	16	TRBV19	TRBJ1-5	CASAADRGWGNQPQHF
NA	15	TRBV9	TRBJ2-7	CASSVAPAESDEQYF
NA	15	TRBV6-5	TRBJ2-1	CASSYGAATGDEQFF
TRBD1	17	TRBV5-1	TRBJ1-1	CASSLVGQGALNTEAFF
NA	10	TRBV6-4	TRBJ2-1	CASSRREQFF
NA	14	TRBV6-5	TRBJ2-7	CASSYGEVPYEQYF
NA	14	TRBV27	TRBJ2-1	CASHQIGDFVEQFF
NA	14	TRBV9	TRBJ2-5	CASSVGQTQETQYF
NA	15	TRBV19	TRBJ2-4	CASSVTVLAKNIQYF
TRBD2	16	TRBV7-3	TRBJ2-1	CASSPQAGGPYNEQFF
NA	16	TRBV27	TRBJ2-3	CASSPLTASSTDTQYF
TRBD2	14	TRBV4-3	TRBJ2-5	CASSEGLAGETQYF
NA	13	TRBV4-3	TRBJ1-2	CASSQGRFYGYTF